One and the same sample provided the 7 T cell receptor beta chains below, sequenced in a study of T cells in Graves' hyperthyroidism and ophthalmopathy. Amplification yielded TCR beta CDR3 regions, with RNA transcripts as the source. The HTBI primer set drove a first-round RT-PCR of the TCR CDR3. TCRdb analysed the multiplex PCR reads with MiXCR anew, one entry per CDR3 protein. This table has 640,000 or so distinct CDR3 sequences, 14% appearing once. What was sequenced was blood. The receptors originated from a woman aged 18-29 years with Graves' ophthalmopathy.

At least ten counts were recorded for this clonotype. The chain joins TRBV7-8 to TRBJ2-5, with D unclear. Germline V CDR1 and CDR2: SGHVS, FQNEAQ. V was trimmed by 5 bases and J by 1 base, leaving 14 bases between them. The CDR3 loop spans 15 amino acids. In nucleotides, the CDR3 is TGTGCCAGCAGCCCAATGACTCCGTTCCAAGAGACCCAGTACTTC. It specifies CASSPMTPFQETQYF.

This clonotype was detected only a few times. V is TRBV12-3 or TRBV12-4 and J is TRBJ1-5; D is ambiguous. V shed 2 bases and J shed 0 bases, with 8 bases lying between them. This CDR3 has 15 residues. CDR3 in DNA: TGTGCCAGCAGTTTAAGGTTCTATAGCAATCAGCCCCAGCATTTT. This codes for CASSLRFYSNQPQHF.

Points on this clonotype: A much larger clone sits a single nucleotide away, making a read error possible. Here the CDR3 DNA reads TGCGCCAGCAGCCTAAATTCGGCTAGCGCCAATGAGCAGTTCTTC. Translating it yields CASSLNSASANEQFF. V gene TRBV5-1 combines with J gene TRBJ2-1; TRBD2 is a possible D gene (6 bases). V gave up 4 bases and J gave up 6 bases, with 17 bases separating them. Per germline, CDR1 SGHRS and CDR2 YFSETQ. This CDR3 is 15 amino acids long.

This clonotype was observed at least ten times. This chain joins TRBV7-3 and TRBJ2-3; 9 bases line up with TRBD2. J was trimmed by 4 bases and V by 1 base; bases with no gene match: 12. The CDR3 has 18 residues. CDR1 and CDR2 from the germline V gene are SGHTA and FQGTGA. CDR3 region: CASSLNPWSSGMADTQYF. The CDR3 nucleotides are TGTGCCAGCAGCTTAAACCCCTGGTCTAGCGGGATGGCAGATACGCAGTATTTT.

DNA of the CDR3: TGTGCCAGCAGCGTCTCTAGCGTCGACGAGCAGTACTTC. It codes for CASSVSSVDEQYF. The chain couples TRBV7-9 to TRBJ2-7, with a weak D call TRBD2 (6 bases). V was clipped by 5 bases and J by 5 bases, with 13 bases between them. Germline CDR1 SEHNR, CDR2 FQNEAQ (reference sequence). The length of the CDR3 is 13 residues. The variable domain in full, completed from reference TRBV7-9 and TRBJ2-7, reads DTGVSQNPRHKITKRGQNVTFRCDPISEHNRLYWYRQTLGQGPEFLTYFQNEAQLEKSRLLSDRFSAERPKGSFSTLEIQRTEQGDSAMYLCASSVSSVDEQYFGPGTRLTVT.

This clonotype was counted between two and nine times. The chain recombines TRBV29-1 with TRBJ2-3; D unclear. CDR1 SQVTM and CDR2 ANQGSEA come from the germline V gene. This CDR3 is built from 12 residues. Trimming pared 4 bases from V and 2 bases from J, leaving 7 bases between. The chain's CDR3 is CSVGWATDTQYF. In DNA form, the CDR3 reads TGCAGCGTTGGATGGGCCACAGATACGCAGTATTTT.

This clonotype was seen at least ten times. This chain joins TRBV24-1 and TRBJ2-1; the D call may be TRBD1 or TRBD2 (5 bases each). The ends were cut back, 2 bases at V and 6 bases at J, with 19 bases in the middle. Per germline, CDR1 KGHDR and CDR2 SFDVKD. The CDR3 runs 17 residues. The CDR3 is CATSDSWDRGSPNEQFF. The CDR3 DNA reads TGTGCCACCAGTGATTCTTGGGACCGTGGGAGTCCCAATGAGCAGTTCTTC.